The clone carrying this TCR beta chain has just a few counts. The antigen is unknown. TCRdb passed the RT-PCR reads through MiXCR, listing each CDR3 protein once. The table shows 400,000 to 650,000 distinct CDR3 sequences, with about 7.2% occurring only once. The sample is drawn from a study of response to subunit inactivated influenza vaccine. The study, taken as a whole, reports: Few additional T cells are recruited per seasonal influenza vaccination, authors suggested.

The germline gives CDR1 SGHTA, CDR2 FQGNSA. This CDR3 is built from 13 residues. V lost 2 bases and J 6 bases, leaving 11 bases between the germline ends. The sequence was obtained from a man aged 45 to 75 who received an inactivated influenza vaccine. This chain links TRBV7-2 with TRBJ2-7; perhaps TRBD1 as D (6 bases). This specimen was PBMCs from blood, taken roughly 24 months after vaccination. CDR3 loop: CASSLKQGAEQYF. The CDR3 DNA reads TGTGCCAGCAGCTTAAAACAGGGTGCCGAGCAGTACTTC.